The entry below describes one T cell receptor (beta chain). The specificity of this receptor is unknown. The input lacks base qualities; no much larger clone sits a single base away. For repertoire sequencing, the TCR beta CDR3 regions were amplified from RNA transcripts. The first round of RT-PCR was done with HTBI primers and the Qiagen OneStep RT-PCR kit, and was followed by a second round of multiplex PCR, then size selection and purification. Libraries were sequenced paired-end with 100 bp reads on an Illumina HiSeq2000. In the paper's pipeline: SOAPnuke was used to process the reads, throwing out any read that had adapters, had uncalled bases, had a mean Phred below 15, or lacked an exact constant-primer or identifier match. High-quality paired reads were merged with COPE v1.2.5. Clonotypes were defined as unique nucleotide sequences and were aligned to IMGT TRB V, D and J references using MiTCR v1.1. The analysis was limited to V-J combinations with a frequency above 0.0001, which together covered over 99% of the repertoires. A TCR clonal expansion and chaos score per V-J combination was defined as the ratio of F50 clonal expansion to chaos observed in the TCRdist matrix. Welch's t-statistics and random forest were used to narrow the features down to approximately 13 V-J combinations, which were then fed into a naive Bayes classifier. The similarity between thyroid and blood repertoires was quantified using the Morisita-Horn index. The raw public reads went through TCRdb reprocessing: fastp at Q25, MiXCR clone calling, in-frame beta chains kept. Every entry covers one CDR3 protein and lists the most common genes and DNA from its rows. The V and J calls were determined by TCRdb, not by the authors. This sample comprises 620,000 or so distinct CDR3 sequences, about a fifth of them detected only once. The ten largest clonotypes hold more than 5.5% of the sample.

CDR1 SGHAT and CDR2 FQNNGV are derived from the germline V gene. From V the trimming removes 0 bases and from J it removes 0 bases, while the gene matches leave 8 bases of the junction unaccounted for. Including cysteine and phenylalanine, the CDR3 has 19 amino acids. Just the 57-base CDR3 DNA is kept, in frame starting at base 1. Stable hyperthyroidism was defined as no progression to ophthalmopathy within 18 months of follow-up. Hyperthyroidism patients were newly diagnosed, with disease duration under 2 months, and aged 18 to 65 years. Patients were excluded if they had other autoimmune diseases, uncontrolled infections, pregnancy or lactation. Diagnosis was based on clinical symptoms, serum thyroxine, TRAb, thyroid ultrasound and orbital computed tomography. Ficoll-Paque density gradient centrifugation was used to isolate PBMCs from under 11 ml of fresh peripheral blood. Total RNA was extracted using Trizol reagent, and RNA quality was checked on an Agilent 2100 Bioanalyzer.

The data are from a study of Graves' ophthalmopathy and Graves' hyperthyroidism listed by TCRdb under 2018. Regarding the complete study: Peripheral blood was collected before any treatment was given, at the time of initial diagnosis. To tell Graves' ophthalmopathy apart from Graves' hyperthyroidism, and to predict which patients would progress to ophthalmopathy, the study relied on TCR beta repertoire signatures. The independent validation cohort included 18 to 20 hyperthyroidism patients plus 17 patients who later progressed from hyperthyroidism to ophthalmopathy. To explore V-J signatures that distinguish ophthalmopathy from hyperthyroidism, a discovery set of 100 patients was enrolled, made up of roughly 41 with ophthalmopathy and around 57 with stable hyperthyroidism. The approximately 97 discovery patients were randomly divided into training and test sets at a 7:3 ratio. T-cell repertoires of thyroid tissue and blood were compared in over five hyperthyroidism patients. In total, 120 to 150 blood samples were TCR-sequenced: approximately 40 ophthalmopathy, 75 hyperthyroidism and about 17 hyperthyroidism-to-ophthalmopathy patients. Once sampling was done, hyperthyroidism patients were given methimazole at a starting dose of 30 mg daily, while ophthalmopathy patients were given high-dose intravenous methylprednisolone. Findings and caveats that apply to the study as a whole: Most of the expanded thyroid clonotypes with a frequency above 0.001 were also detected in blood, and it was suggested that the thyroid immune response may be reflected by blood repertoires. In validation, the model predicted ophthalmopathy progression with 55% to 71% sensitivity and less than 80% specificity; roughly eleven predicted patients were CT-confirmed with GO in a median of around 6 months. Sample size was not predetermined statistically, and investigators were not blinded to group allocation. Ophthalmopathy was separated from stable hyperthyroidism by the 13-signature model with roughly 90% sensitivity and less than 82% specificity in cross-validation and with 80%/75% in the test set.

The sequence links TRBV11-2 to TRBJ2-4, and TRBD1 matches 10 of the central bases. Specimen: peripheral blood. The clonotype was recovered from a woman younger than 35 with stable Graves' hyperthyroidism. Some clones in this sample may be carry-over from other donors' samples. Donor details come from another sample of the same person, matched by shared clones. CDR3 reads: CASSLDARQGALAKNIQYF. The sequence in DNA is TGTGCCAGCAGCTTAGACGCCCGACAGGGGGCTTTAGCCAAAAACATTCAGTACTTC.